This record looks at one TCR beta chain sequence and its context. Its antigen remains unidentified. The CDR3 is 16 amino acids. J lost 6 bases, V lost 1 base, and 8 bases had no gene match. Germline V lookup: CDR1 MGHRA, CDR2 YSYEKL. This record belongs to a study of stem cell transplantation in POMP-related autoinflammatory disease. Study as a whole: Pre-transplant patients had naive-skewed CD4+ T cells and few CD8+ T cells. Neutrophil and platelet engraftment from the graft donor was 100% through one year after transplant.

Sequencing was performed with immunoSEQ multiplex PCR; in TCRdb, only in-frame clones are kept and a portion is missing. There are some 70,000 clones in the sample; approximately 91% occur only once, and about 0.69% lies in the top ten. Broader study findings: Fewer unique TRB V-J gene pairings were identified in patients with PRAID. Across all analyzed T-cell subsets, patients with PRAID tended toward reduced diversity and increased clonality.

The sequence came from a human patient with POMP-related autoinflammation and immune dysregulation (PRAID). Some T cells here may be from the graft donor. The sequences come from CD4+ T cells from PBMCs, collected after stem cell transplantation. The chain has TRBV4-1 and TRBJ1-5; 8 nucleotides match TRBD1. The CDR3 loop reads CASSQGSGGRGQPQHF. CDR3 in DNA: TGCGCCAGCAGCCAAGGGTCAGGGGGCAGGGGTCAGCCCCAGCATTTT.